The clone carrying this T cell receptor beta chain was recorded at least ten times. This record belongs to a study of neurological immune-mediated disorders. It was by 5'RACE with 10-nucleotide random UMIs that the cDNA was made. TCRdb re-derived calls from the 5' RACE reads in MiXCR, one entry per CDR3 protein. Here the sample spans over 20,000 distinct CDR3 sequences, 10% being singletons. This CDR3 is 13 amino acids long. V gave up 8 bases and J gave up 4 bases, with 11 bases separating them. Germline CDR1 MNHNY, CDR2 SVGAGI (reference sequence). The receptor's source is a woman aged 60 to 75 with HTLV-1-associated myelopathy (HAM/TSP). Specimen: PBMCs. The chain has TRBV6-6 and TRBJ2-2; D call uncertain. The DNA of the CDR3 is TGTGCCAGCTTGGGTTCTCGCACCGGGGAGCTGTTTTTT. It yields the protein CASLGSRTGELFF.